The 26 T cell receptor beta chains reported below all come from one sample, sequenced in a study of CD8 T cells in Susac syndrome (dated by TCRdb to the late 2010s). Library construction relied on the immunoSEQ multiplex PCR assay. RNA was extracted using the RNeasy kit, and about 0.5 to 1 ug of the RNA was reverse transcribed with random hexamers. The public reads were reprocessed in TCRdb via fastp at Q25 and MiXCR, keeping in-frame beta chains. Each CDR3 protein appears once, grouped with its most common genes and DNA. In all, the sample holds fewer than 350,000 distinct CDR3 sequences, and 92% of those were seen once. 0.065% of the sample belongs to the ten largest clones. The sequencing sample was made of CD4+ T cells from PBMCs. These receptors were collected from a human donor with multiple sclerosis.

V and J are TRBV19 and TRBJ1-5; 8 bases fit TRBD1. CDR1 LNHDA and CDR2 SQIVND come from the germline V gene (reference sequence). V shed 5 bases, J shed 5 bases, and the junction held 14 bases outside the gene matches. This CDR3 contains 17 residues. CDR3 sequence: CASSADTRGRTDQPQHF. The CDR3 nucleotides read TGTGCCAGTAGTGCCGATACCAGGGGGCGGACGGATCAGCCCCAGCATTTT.

The V call is TRBV4-1, the J call TRBJ2-3, with 16 bases fitting TRBD2. The V gene end was trimmed by 0 bases and the J gene end by 0 bases; junction bases not matched to a gene: 3. The CDR3 sequence is 19 residues long. CDR1 is MGHRA and CDR2 is YSYEKL in the germline V gene. The CDR3 region is CASSQEVGLAGGSTDTQYF. The CDR3, as DNA: TGCGCCAGCAGCCAAGAGGTGGGACTAGCGGGGGGGAGCACAGATACGCAGTATTTT.

The V and J genes are TRBV11-1 and TRBJ2-1, with D tentatively TRBD2 (5 bases). Trimming removed 1 base at V and 0 bases at J, with 22 bases between. Germline assignment: CDR1 SGHAT and CDR2 FQDESV (reference sequence). This CDR3 has 20 residues. The CDR3 reads CASSLVSGSRAPNSYNEQFF. The CDR3 coding sequence is TGTGCCAGCAGCTTAGTCAGCGGATCAAGGGCACCGAACTCCTACAATGAGCAGTTCTTC.

The rearrangement joins TRBV6-2 or TRBV6-3 to TRBJ2-5; 8 bases map to TRBD2. The CDR3 spans 14 residues. The trim removed 1 base at V and 5 bases at J, leaving 3 bases unmatched. The germline gives CDR1 MNHEY, CDR2 SVGEGT. The CDR3 nucleotides read TGTGCCAGCAGTTACTTGCGGGGGGCCGAGACCCAGTACTTC. Protein sequence: CASSYLRGAETQYF.

This sequence joins TRBV4-3 and TRBJ1-5; tentative D call: TRBD1 (6 bases). Germline V lookup: CDR1 LGHNA, CDR2 YSLEER. The CDR3 runs 17 residues. V was pared by 0 bases and J by 5 bases, with 17 bases between. The CDR3, as DNA: TGCGCCAGCAGCCAAGATCTGCGGTCGGGGGCTCATCAGCCCCAGCATTTT. As protein: CASSQDLRSGAHQPQHF.

The chain has TRBV7-2 and TRBJ1-2; 9 bases line up with TRBD1. The CDR3 has 15 amino acids. J lost 4 bases, V lost 5 bases, and 8 bases had no gene match. Germline CDR1 SGHTA, CDR2 FQGNSA. CDR3 amino acids: CASSTQGAEVYGYTF. CDR3 nucleotide sequence: TGTGCCAGCAGCACACAGGGGGCGGAAGTCTATGGCTACACCTTC.

The chain is built from TRBV7-2 and TRBJ2-2; maybe TRBD2 (5 bases). The germline CDR1 and CDR2 sequences are SGHTA and FQGNSA. V lost 8 bases to trimming and J lost 0 bases, with 10 bases between them. This CDR3 comprises 14 residues. The CDR3 region is CASGSLPNTGELFF. The CDR3 region has the DNA TGTGCCAGCGGGAGTCTGCCGAACACCGGGGAGCTGTTTTTT.

The chain couples TRBV11-2 to TRBJ2-2; no clear D gene. Germline values: CDR1 SGHAT, CDR2 FQNNGV. Trimming removed 3 bases at V and 10 bases at J, with 18 bases between. There are 15 residues in the CDR3. The CDR3 bases are TGTGCCAGCAGCTTCAATCCTGAAGCGCGCGAGGAGCTGTTTTTT. It translates to CASSFNPEAREELFF.

The V call is TRBV5-8, the J call TRBJ2-7; D gene uncertain. Germline CDR1 and CDR2: SGHTS and YDEGEE. The CDR3 has 15 residues. V lost 2 bases to trimming and J lost 4 bases, with 16 bases between them. CDR3 DNA sequence: TGTGCCAGCAGCTTCGGGCGGAGTGAAGGGTACGAGCAGTACTTC. Amino acids: CASSFGRSEGYEQYF.

The chain employs TRBV9 and TRBJ2-1; D unclear. Germline lookup yields CDR1 SGDLS and CDR2 YYNGEE. The V end lost 0 bases, the J end lost 10 bases, and 17 bases lay between the germline ends. The CDR3 consists of 15 residues. The CDR3 reads CASSVGPQHTNEQFF. The CDR3 coding sequence is TGTGCCAGCAGCGTAGGGCCCCAACATACCAACGAGCAGTTCTTC.

This clonotype was seen just once. CDR3 nucleotides: TGTGCCAGCAGCTTAAACGGCTTATTGGCTTTCTTT. Residues: CASSLNGLLAFF. This chain uses TRBV7-8 with TRBJ1-1; no firm D call. Germline values: CDR1 SGHVS, CDR2 FQNEAQ. This CDR3 spans 12 amino acids. V was clipped by 2 bases and J by 11 bases, with 12 bases between them.

This chain links TRBV6-1 with TRBJ1-4; a weak D match, TRBD1 (5 bases). There are 15 residues in the CDR3. Trimming removed 5 bases at V and 8 bases at J, with 18 bases between. In germline, CDR1 is MNHNS, CDR2 SASEGT. CDR3 nucleotides: TGTGCCAGCAGTCCGGGACTGTTACCGACCGAAAAACTGTTTTTT. Its translation is CASSPGLLPTEKLFF.

The chain combines TRBV7-2 with TRBJ2-2; D perhaps matches TRBD2 (5 bases). The CDR3 covers 16 residues. V shed 2 bases and J shed 5 bases, with 15 bases lying between them. CDR1 is SGHTA and CDR2 is FQGNSA in the germline V gene. The CDR3 DNA follows: TGTGCCAGCAGCTTACTAGGGCTAGCAGATACCGGGGAGCTGTTTTTT. This gives the protein CASSLLGLADTGELFF.

The table lists this clonotype with a count of one. The V call is TRBV4-3, the J call TRBJ2-2; D uncertain. Germline loops: CDR1 LGHNA, CDR2 YSLEER. There are 12 residues in the CDR3. Trimming took off 5 bases at V and 6 bases at J, with 7 bases between the two ends. The chain's CDR3 is CASSIKAGELFF. Here the CDR3 DNA reads TGCGCCAGCAGCATAAAGGCCGGGGAGCTGTTTTTT.

The chain couples TRBV7-3 to TRBJ2-2, with TRBD2 matching over 10 bases. The CDR3 is made up of 18 amino acids. Germline V lookup: CDR1 SGHTA, CDR2 FQGTGA. V lost 4 bases and J lost 2; bases outside the gene matches: 10. As DNA, the CDR3 is TGTGCCAGCAGCTCTCGGACTAGCGGCCCTCTTAACACCGGGGAGCTGTTTTTT. This encodes CASSSRTSGPLNTGELFF.

This clonotype was seen once. The chain employs TRBV25-1 and TRBJ1-1, with D possibly being TRBD1 (6 bases). The CDR3 spans 12 residues. Per the germline V gene, CDR1 is MGHDK and CDR2 is SYGVNS. V was clipped by 7 bases and J by 4 bases, with 10 bases between them. CDR3 nucleotides: TGTGCCAGCACAGGGGACCGCACTGAAGCTTTCTTT. Its protein product is CASTGDRTEAFF.

CDR3 sequence reads: CASSQGWVKQGPGGLLYNEQFF. The DNA for the CDR3 is TGTGCCAGCAGCCAAGGGTGGGTTAAACAGGGACCGGGAGGACTCCTCTACAATGAGCAGTTCTTC. The rearrangement links TRBV3-1 to TRBJ2-1; D is possibly TRBD2 (7 bases). This CDR3 is built from 22 residues. Germline lookup yields CDR1 LGHDT and CDR2 YNNKEL (reference sequence). Trimming took 1 base from V and 3 from J, leaving 31 bases between them.

The chain is built from TRBV29-1 and TRBJ2-5; D may be TRBD1 or TRBD2 (5 bases each). Trimming removed 2 bases at V and 5 bases at J, with 15 bases between. CDR1 is SQVTM, CDR2 ANQGSEA, per germline. This CDR3 is built from 14 residues. In DNA, the CDR3 is TGCAGCGTTGAAAAGGGGACCCGCAGGGAGACCCAGTACTTC. This sequence encodes CSVEKGTRRETQYF.

For this clonotype: One end of the junction is discordant with germline, which a read error may explain. The chain uses TRBV4-3 and TRBJ1-2; TRBD1 aligns across 7 bases. The CDR3 covers 17 residues. CDR1 LGHNA and CDR2 YSLEER come from the germline V gene. The CDR3 protein is CASSPSSGTATLYGCTF. The CDR3 nucleotides read TGCGCCAGCAGCCCCAGTTCCGGGACAGCAACCCTCTATGGCTGCACCTTC.

V is TRBV6-5 and J is TRBJ1-4; D remains ambiguous. Trimming took off 6 bases at V and 5 bases at J, with 13 bases between the two ends. The CDR3 totals 14 residues. In germline, CDR1 is MNHEY, CDR2 SVGAGI. Written as DNA, the CDR3 is TGTGCCAGCAGACAACGGCCGTCGAATGAAAAACTGTTTTTT. Its protein product is CASRQRPSNEKLFF.

V gene TRBV28 combines with J gene TRBJ2-7; tentatively, D is TRBD2 (7 bases). Germline V gene data show CDR1 as MDHEN and CDR2 as SYDVKM. Trimming removed 7 bases at V and 2 bases at J, with 18 bases between. The CDR3 covers 15 residues. CDR3 protein: CASNFGGRMAYEQYF. CDR3 DNA sequence: TGTGCCAGCAATTTCGGGGGGCGCATGGCCTACGAGCAGTACTTC.

V usage is TRBV30 and J usage is TRBJ2-1; TRBD2 agrees at 11 bases. This CDR3 is built from 16 residues. With V trimmed by 4 bases and J by 10 bases, 15 bases remained unmatched. Germline CDR1 and CDR2: GTSNPN and SVGIG (reference sequence). The CDR3 sequence is CAWNPTRASGRQEQFF. Written as DNA, the CDR3 is TGTGCCTGGAACCCTACACGGGCTAGCGGGAGGCAGGAGCAGTTCTTC.

This rearrangement joins TRBV5-1 to TRBJ2-6, with a weak D call TRBD2 (5 bases). Trimming took off 3 bases at V and 0 bases at J, with 19 bases between the two ends. Germline V gene lookup returns CDR1 SGHRS and CDR2 YFSETQ. The CDR3 is 19 residues long. CDR3 amino acids: CASSSPSDWESSGANVLTF. CDR3 coding DNA: TGCGCCAGCAGCTCTCCGTCGGACTGGGAGAGCTCTGGGGCCAACGTCCTGACTTTC.

The chain has TRBV20-1 and TRBJ1-2, with 7 bases matching TRBD1. Germline V gene lookup returns CDR1 DFQATT and CDR2 SNEGSKA (reference sequence). V shed 7 bases, J shed 2 bases, and the junction held 1 base outside the gene matches. This CDR3 has 11 residues. The CDR3 DNA follows: TGCAGTGTGGGACAGAACTATGGCTACACCTTC. This encodes CSVGQNYGYTF.

The chain recombines TRBV7-2 with TRBJ2-5; TRBD2 agrees at 13 bases. The CDR3 consists of 17 residues. The germline V gene encodes CDR1 SGHTA and CDR2 FQGNSA. V shed 5 bases and J 5 bases; nucleotides not matched to a gene: 11. The CDR3 reads CASSGGLAGPSRETQYF. For the CDR3, the DNA is TGTGCCAGCAGCGGGGGACTAGCGGGGCCGAGTCGGGAGACCCAGTACTTC.

The chain joins TRBV7-9 to TRBJ1-1; D is unresolved. This CDR3 is 11 amino acids long. Germline CDR1 and CDR2: SEHNR and FQNEAQ (reference sequence). Trimming shortened V by 1 base and J by 7 bases, and 4 bases separated the two germline ends. CDR3: CASSLGSEAFF. As DNA, the CDR3 is TGTGCCAGCAGCTTAGGAAGTGAAGCTTTCTTT.